This TCR beta chain was sequenced for a study of shared clonotypes between healthy human individuals. Study outcomes and limitations: Non-shared clonotypes were found to have lower generation probabilities than the clonotypes that were shared by all four of the sorted-subset donors.

V lost 4 bases, J lost 6 bases, and 16 bases lay in between. Germline V gene sequence: CDR1 MGHRA, CDR2 YSYEKL. The CDR3 totals 15 residues. Genomic DNA belonging to each subset was distributed in equal measure over several immunoSEQ plates. Profiling relied on immunoSEQ multiplex PCR, and the TCRdb table lists in-frame clones only, not all of them. The sample carries approximately 330,000 clones, 70% to 75% recorded once. In regard to this clone: Its specificity is not known.

The chain recombines TRBV4-1 with TRBJ1-5, with D maybe TRBD1 (5 bases). Sequencing was performed on memory CD4+ T cells sorted from blood. Subset given: CD45RA-negative fraction. The receptor comes from a man aged 30 to 45 in good health. CDR3 sequence reads: CASSPVSGGGQPQHF. The CDR3 coding sequence is TGCGCCAGCAGCCCAGTAAGTGGTGGGGGTCAGCCCCAGCATTTT.